This is a list of T cell receptor beta chains from one sample in a study of spatial heterogeneity in lung cancer. MiXCR, applied by TCRdb to the 5' RACE reads, yields one record per CDR3 protein. This table holds over 95,000 distinct CDR3 sequences, about a tenth found once. Sequencing was performed on PBMCs, taken at follow-up. The source is a female donor with early-stage non-small cell lung cancer. Both conserved end residues are part of each CDR3. D genes are given only for firm matches. Clone sizes are given selectively: once, few, many, or a class where the clone is expanded.

>TRBV7-3|TRBJ2-5|many|.
TGTGCCAGCAGGCAGACAGGACAAGAGACCCAGTACTTC
CASRQTGQETQYF
>TRBV18|TRBJ1-1|.|.
TGTGCCAGCTCGAAGGGCGGAGACACTGAAGCTTTCTTT
CASSKGGDTEAFF
>TRBV27|TRBJ2-1|few|.
TGTGCCAGCAGTTTCCTCCCCCGGGGGAGAGGGAAGAATGAGCAGTTCTTC
CASSFLPRGRGKNEQFF
>TRBV7-9|TRBJ2-5|.|.
TGTGCCAGCAATACGGCTGGACAGAGACAAGAGACCCAGTACTTC
CASNTAGQRQETQYF
>TRBV5-1|TRBJ2-1|.|TRBD1
TGCGCCAGCAGCTTCCCCGCATCGGGACAGGGTTACAATGAGCAGTTCTTC
CASSFPASGQGYNEQFF
>TRBV10-2|TRBJ1-4|.|.
TGCGCCAGCAGTACAAGGGATGAAAAACTGTTTTTT
CASSTRDEKLFF
>TRBV5-5|TRBJ2-5|few|.
TGTGCCAGCAGCTTGGTAGCGTCGCAAGAGACCCAGTACTTC
CASSLVASQETQYF
>TRBV20-1|TRBJ1-2|.|.
TGCAGTGCTAGAGTTGGGGGGTTTGGCTACACCTTC
CSARVGGFGYTF
>TRBV28|TRBJ2-7|many|.
TGTGCCAGCAGTTTAACCCGACAAGAGCAGTACTTC
CASSLTRQEQYF
>TRBV5-1|TRBJ2-3|.|.
TGCGCCAGCAGCTTGGACGGGATCTTTAACCAATTCACAGATACGCAGTATTTT
CASSLDGIFNQFTDTQYF
>TRBV11-2|TRBJ1-2|few|.
TGTGCCAGCAGCTTAGCTGGGGCGGGTGGCTACACCTTC
CASSLAGAGGYTF
>TRBV3-1|TRBJ2-4|.|.
TGTGCCAGCAAACAACGAGAGTGGGACATTCAGTACTTC
CASKQREWDIQYF
>TRBV9|TRBJ2-7|.|.
TGTGCCAGCAGCGTAGAGCCAGGGTCCTACGAGCAGTACTTC
CASSVEPGSYEQYF
>TRBV7-9|TRBJ2-3|few|.
TGTGCCAGCAAACTGGGCACCGACACAGATACGCAGTATTTT
CASKLGTDTDTQYF
>TRBV5-1|TRBJ2-2|.|.
TGCGCCAGCCGCCAGGGCTCCCTTGCTGGGGAGCTGTTTTTT
CASRQGSLAGELFF
>TRBV6-5|TRBJ1-2|few|TRBD1
TGTGCCAGCAGTTATCGGCACGGACAGGGGCCTCACTATGGCTACACCTTC
CASSYRHGQGPHYGYTF